This T cell receptor (beta chain) was obtained from a study of cytomegalovirus exposure and HLA in healthy donors. The V end lost 4 bases, the J end lost 9 bases, and 13 bases lay between the germline ends. Germline V lookup: CDR1 SGHNT, CDR2 YENEEA. The CDR3 loop spans 12 amino acids. Sequencing used immunoSEQ multiplex PCR; TCRdb keeps in-frame clones, though not all of them. The sample has about 130,000 clones, roughly 89% seen once. The V call is TRBV11-3, the J call TRBJ2-7; D may be TRBD1 (5 bases). What was sequenced was PBMCs. This receptor was identified in a woman between 18 and 30 years old in good health and CMV-seronegative. Written as DNA, the CDR3 is TGTGCCAGCAGCTACCAGGGAACAGTGCAGTACTTC. It yields the protein CASSYQGTVQYF.